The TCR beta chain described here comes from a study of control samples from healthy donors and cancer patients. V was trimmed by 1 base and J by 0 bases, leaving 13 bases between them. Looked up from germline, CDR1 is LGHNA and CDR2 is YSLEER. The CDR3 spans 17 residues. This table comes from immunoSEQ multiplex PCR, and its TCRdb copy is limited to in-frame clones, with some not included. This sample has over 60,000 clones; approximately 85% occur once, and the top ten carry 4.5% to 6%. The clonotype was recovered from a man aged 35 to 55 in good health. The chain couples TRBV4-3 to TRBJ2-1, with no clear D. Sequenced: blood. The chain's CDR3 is CASSQAGSASSYNEQFF. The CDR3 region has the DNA TGCGCCAGCAGCCAAGCGGGCAGCGCCAGCTCCTACAATGAGCAGTTCTTC.